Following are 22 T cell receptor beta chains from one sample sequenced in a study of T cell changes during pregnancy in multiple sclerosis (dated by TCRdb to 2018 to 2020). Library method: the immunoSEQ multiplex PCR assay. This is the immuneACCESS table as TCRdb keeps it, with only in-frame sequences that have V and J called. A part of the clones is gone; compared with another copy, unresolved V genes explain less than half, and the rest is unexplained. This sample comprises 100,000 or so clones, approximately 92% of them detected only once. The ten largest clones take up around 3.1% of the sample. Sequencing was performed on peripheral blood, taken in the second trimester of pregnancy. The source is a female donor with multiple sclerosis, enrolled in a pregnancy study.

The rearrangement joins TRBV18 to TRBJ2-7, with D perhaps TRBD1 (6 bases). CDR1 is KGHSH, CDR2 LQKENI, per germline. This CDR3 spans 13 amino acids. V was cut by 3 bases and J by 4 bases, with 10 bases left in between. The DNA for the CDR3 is TGTGCCAGCTCACCGGACAGTTTTTACGAGCAGTACTTC. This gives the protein CASSPDSFYEQYF.

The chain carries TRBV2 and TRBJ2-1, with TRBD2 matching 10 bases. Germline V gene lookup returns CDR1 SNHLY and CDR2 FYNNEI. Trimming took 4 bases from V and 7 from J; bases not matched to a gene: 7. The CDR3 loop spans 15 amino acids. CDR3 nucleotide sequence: TGTGCCAGCAGTGCGTCTAGCGGGAGTCCTAATGAGCAGTTCTTC. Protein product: CASSASSGSPNEQFF.

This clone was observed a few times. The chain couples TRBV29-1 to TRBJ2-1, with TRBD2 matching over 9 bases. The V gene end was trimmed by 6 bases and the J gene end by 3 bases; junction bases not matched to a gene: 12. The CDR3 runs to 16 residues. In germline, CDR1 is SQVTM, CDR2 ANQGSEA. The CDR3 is CSVHPRGGRNYNEQFF. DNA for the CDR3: TGCAGCGTCCACCCGCGGGGGGGACGAAACTACAATGAGCAGTTCTTC.

CDR3 nucleotides: TGTGCCAGCAGCTTGTACCCCACGGACACCGGGGAGCTGTTTTTT. Amino acid sequence: CASSLYPTDTGELFF. V gene TRBV5-4 combines with J gene TRBJ2-2, with D uncertain. V gave up 1 base and J gave up 3 bases, with 10 bases separating them. Per germline, CDR1 SGHNT and CDR2 YYREEE (reference sequence). CDR3 size: 15 residues.

CDR3 nucleotides: TGTGCCAGCAGACATAGACAGGGGGCGTCAGGAAACACCATATATTTT. Translated: CASRHRQGASGNTIYF. J is TRBJ1-3 and V is TRBV6-6, with TRBD1 matching over 10 bases. Germline CDR1 reads MNHNY; CDR2 reads SVGAGI (reference sequence). The CDR3 sequence is 16 residues long. V lost 6 bases to trimming and J lost 4 bases; unmatched junction nucleotides: 9.

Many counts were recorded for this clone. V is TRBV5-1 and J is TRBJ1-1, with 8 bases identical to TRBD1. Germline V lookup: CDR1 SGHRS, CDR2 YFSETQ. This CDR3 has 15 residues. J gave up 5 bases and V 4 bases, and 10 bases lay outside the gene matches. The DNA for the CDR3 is TGCGCCAGCAGCGTCGACGGACAGGGACCAACTGAAGCTTTCTTT. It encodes CASSVDGQGPTEAFF.

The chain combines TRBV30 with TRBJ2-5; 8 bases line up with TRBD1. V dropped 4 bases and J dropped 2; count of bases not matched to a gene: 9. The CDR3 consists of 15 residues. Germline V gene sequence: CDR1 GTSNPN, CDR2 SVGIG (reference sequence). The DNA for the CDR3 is TGTGCCTGGATGACGGCAGGGGGCTGGCAAGAGACCCAGTACTTC. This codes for CAWMTAGGWQETQYF.

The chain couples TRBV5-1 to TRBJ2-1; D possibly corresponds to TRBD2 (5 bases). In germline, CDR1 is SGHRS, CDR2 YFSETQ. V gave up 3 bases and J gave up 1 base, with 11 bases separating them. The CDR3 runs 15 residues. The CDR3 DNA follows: TGCGCCAGCAGCTCCGAGCGGACTTCCTACAATGAGCAGTTCTTC. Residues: CASSSERTSYNEQFF.

The DNA for the CDR3 is TGTGCCAGCAGCTTCCCTGCGGGACAGGGGGCGGATGGCTACACCTTC. Its translation is CASSFPAGQGADGYTF. This chain links TRBV7-8 with TRBJ1-2; TRBD1 agrees at 12 bases. This CDR3 spans 16 amino acids. CDR1 and CDR2 (germline): SGHVS, FQNEAQ. V was clipped by 3 bases and J by 6 bases; unmatched bases: 8. Supplemented by reference TRBV7-8 and TRBJ1-2, the full variable domain reads GAGVSQSPRYKVAKRGQDVALRCDPISGHVSLFWYQQALGQGPEFLTYFQNEAQLDKSGLPSDRFFAERPEGSVSTLKIQRTQQEDSAVYLCASSFPAGQGADGYTFGSGTRLTVV.

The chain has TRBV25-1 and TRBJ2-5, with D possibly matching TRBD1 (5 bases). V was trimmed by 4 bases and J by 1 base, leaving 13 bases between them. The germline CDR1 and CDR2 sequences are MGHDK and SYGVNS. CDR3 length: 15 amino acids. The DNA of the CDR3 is TGTGCCAGCAGTGCCATGACAGCGCCCCAAGAGACCCAGTACTTC. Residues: CASSAMTAPQETQYF.

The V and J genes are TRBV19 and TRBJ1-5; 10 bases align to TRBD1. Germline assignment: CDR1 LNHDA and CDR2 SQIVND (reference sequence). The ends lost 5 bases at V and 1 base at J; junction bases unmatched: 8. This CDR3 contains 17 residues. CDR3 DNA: TGTGCCAGTAGTCCTCGAAGGGGACAGGGGAGCAATCAGCCCCAGCATTTT. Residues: CASSPRRGQGSNQPQHF.

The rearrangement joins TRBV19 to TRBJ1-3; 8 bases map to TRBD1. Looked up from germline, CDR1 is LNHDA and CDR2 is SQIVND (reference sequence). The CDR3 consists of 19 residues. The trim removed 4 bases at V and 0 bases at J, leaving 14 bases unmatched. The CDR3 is CASSTSGGIGLDSGNTIYF. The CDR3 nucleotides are TGTGCCAGTAGTACGTCAGGGGGCATAGGCTTGGACTCTGGAAACACCATATATTTT.

CDR3 protein: CASSDDRALREASYEQYF. The CDR3 coding sequence is TGTGCCAGCAGTGACGACAGGGCTCTGCGGGAGGCCTCCTACGAGCAGTACTTC. The V and J genes are TRBV25-1 and TRBJ2-7; possible D gene TRBD2, 8 bases. Trimming removed 3 bases at V and 0 bases at J, with 21 bases between. The CDR3 consists of 18 residues. Germline CDR1 is MGHDK and CDR2 is SYGVNS.

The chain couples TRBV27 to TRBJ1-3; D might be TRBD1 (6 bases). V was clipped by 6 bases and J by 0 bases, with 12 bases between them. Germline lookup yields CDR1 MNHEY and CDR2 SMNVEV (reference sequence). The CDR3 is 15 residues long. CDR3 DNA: TGTGCCAGCAGCGACAGGAGCCGCTCTGGAAACACCATATATTTT. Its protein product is CASSDRSRSGNTIYF.

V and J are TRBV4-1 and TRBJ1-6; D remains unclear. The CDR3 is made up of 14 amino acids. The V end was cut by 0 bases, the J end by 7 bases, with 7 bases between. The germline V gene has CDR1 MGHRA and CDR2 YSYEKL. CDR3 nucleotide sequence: TGCGCCAGCAGCCAAGATTTGAGAAATTCACCCCTCCACTTT. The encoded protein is CASSQDLRNSPLHF.

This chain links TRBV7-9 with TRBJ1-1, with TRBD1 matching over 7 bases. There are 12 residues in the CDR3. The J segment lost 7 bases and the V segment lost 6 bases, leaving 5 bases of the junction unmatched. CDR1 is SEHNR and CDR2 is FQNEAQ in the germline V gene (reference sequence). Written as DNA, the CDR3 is TGTGCCAGCAGTCGACAGGGCGGTGAAGCTTTCTTT. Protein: CASSRQGGEAFF.

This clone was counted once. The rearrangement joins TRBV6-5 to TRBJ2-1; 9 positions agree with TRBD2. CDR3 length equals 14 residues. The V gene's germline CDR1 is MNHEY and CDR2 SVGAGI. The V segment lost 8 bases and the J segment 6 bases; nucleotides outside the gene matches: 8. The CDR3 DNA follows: TGTGCCAGCCGAGTGCTAGCGGGATCCAATGAGCAGTTCTTC. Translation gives CASRVLAGSNEQFF.

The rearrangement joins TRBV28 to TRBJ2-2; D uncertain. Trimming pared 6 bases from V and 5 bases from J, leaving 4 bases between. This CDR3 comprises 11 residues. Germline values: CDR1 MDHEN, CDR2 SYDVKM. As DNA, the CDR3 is TGTGCCAGCAGAGAGACCGGGGAGCTGTTTTTT. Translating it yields CASRETGELFF.

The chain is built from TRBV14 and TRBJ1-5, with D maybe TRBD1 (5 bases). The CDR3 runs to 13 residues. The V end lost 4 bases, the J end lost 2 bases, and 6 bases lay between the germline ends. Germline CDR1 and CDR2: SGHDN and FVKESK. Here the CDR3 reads CASSPRGNQPQHF. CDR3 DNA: TGTGCCAGCAGCCCCAGGGGCAATCAGCCCCAGCATTTT.

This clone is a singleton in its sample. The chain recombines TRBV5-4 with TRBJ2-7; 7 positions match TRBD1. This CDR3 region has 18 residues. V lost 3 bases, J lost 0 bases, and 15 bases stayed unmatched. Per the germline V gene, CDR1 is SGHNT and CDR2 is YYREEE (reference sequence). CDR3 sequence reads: CASSSGQSYRRNSYEQYF. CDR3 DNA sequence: TGTGCCAGCAGCTCGGGACAGTCCTATAGGAGGAACTCCTACGAGCAGTACTTC.

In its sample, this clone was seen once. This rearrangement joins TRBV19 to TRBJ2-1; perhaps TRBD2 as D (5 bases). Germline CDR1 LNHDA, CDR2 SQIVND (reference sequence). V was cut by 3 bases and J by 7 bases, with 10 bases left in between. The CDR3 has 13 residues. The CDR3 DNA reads TGTGCCAGTAGTATTGTGACGGGGAATGAGCAGTTCTTC. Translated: CASSIVTGNEQFF.

In DNA form, the CDR3 reads TGCGCCAGCAGCCTAGGGACTAGCGGCGGCCAAGAGACCCAGTACTTC. This encodes CASSLGTSGGQETQYF. This sequence joins TRBV5-1 and TRBJ2-5; 11 nucleotides match TRBD2. J gave up 1 base and V 4 bases, and 6 bases lay outside the gene matches. This CDR3 has 16 amino acids. The germline V gene has CDR1 SGHRS and CDR2 YFSETQ.